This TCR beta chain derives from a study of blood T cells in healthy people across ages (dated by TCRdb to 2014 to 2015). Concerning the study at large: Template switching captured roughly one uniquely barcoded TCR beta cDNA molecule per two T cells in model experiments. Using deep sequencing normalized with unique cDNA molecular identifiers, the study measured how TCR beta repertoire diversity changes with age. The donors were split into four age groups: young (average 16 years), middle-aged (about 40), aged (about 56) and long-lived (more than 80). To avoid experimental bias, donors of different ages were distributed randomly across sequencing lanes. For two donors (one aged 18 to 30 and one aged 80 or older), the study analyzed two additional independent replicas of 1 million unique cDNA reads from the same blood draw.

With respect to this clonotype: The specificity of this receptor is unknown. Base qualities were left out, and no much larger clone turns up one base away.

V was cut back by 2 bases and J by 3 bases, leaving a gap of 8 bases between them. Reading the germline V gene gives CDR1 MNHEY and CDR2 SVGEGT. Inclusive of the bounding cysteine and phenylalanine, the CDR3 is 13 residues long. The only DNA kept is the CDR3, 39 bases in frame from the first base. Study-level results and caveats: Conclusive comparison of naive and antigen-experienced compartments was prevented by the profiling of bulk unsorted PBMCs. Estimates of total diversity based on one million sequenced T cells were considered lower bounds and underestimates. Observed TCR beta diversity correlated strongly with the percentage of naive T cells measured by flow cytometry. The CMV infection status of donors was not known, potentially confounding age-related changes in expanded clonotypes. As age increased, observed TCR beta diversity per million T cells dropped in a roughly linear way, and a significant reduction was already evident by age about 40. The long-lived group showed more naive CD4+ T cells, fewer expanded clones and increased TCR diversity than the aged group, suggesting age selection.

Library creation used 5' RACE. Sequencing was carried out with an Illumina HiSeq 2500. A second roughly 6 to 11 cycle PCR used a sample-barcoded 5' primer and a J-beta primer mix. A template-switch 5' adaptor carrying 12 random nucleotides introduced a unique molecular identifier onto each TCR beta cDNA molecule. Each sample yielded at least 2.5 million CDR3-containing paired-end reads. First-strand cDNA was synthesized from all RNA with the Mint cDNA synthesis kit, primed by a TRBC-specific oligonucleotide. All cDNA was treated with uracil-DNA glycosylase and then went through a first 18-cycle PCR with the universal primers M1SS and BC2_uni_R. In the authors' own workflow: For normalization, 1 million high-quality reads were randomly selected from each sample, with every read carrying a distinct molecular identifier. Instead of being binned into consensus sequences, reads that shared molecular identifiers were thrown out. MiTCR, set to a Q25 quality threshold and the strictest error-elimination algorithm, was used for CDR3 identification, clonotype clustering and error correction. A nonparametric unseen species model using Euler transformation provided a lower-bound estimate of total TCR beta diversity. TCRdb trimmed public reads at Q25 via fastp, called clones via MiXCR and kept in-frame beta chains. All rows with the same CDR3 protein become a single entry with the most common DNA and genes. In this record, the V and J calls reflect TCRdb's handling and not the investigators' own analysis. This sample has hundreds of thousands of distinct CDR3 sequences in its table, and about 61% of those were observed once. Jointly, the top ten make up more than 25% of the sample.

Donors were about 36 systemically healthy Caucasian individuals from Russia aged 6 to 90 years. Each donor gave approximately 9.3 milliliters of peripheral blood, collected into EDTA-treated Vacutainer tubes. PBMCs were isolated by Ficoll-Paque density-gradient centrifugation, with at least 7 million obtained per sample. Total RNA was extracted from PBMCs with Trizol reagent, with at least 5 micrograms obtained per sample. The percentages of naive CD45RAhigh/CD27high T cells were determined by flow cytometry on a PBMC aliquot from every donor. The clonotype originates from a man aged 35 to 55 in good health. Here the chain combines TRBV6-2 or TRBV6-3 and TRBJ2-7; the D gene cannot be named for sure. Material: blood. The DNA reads TGTGCCAGCAGTTACAAACTGTTCTACGAGCAGTACTTC. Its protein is CASSYKLFYEQYF.